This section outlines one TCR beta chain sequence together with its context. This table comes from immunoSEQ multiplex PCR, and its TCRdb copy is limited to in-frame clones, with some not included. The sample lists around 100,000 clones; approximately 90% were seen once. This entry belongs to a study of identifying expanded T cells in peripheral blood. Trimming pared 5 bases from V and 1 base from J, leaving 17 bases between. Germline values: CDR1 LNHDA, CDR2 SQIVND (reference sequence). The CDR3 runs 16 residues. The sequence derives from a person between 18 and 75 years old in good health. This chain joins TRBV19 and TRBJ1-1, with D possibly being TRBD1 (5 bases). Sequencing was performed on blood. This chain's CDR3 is CASSSTGGRGNTEAFF. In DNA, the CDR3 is TGTGCCAGTAGTTCAACAGGAGGACGTGGGAACACTGAAGCTTTCTTT.